The present entry profiles one T cell receptor (beta chain) with its context. This specimen comes from a study of blood T cell repertoires in COVID-19. The table came from immunoSEQ multiplex PCR; TCRdb's copy has only in-frame clones and leaves some out. This sample carries fewer than 200,000 clones, roughly four fifths of them seen once, and the ten largest clones take roughly 8%. The CDR3 runs 15 residues. Germline CDR1 and CDR2: MRHNA and SNTAGT. The V segment lost 6 bases and the J segment 6 bases; nucleotides outside the gene matches: 10. This sequence originates from a middle-aged man who had recovered from COVID-19. The source material was peripheral blood. The rearrangement joins TRBV6-4 to TRBJ1-5, with 8 bases fitting TRBD1. CDR3 protein: CASRRTGIFVQPQHF. CDR3 DNA: TGTGCCAGCAGAAGGACAGGGATTTTTGTTCAGCCCCAGCATTTT.